A selection of T cell receptor beta chains follows, all from one sample in a study of blood T cells in healthy people across ages. Each CDR3 protein gets one entry after TCRdb re-called the 5' RACE reads with MiXCR. This table has around 780,000 distinct CDR3 sequences, roughly 26% appearing once. These same data were also listed under a study on T cells of mothers and their children.

The sequencing sample was made of blood. These TCRs come from a boy between 10 and 17 years old in good health. The CDR3 runs from the conserved cysteine through the conserved F or W. A D gene is named only where the DNA matches it firmly. Where a row states a size, it is once, few, many or the class of an expanded clone; other rows omit it.

V: TRBV12-3/TRBV12-4
J: TRBJ2-2
D: -
size: -
CDR3: CASRQQIANTGELFF
DNA: TGTGCCAGCAGACAACAGATCGCGAACACCGGGGAGCTGTTTTTT

V: TRBV5-1
J: TRBJ2-3
D: -
size: few
CDR3: CASSSDGHTDTQYF
DNA: TGCGCCAGCAGCTCTGACGGACACACAGATACGCAGTATTTT

V: TRBV10-2
J: TRBJ2-5
D: TRBD2
size: -
CDR3: CASRSTSGGMETQYF
DNA: TGCGCCAGCAGGTCGACTAGCGGGGGGATGGAGACCCAGTACTTC

V: TRBV7-6
J: TRBJ2-7
D: TRBD2
size: few
CDR3: CASSLAIAGVEQYF
DNA: TGTGCCAGCAGCTTAGCCATAGCGGGGGTAGAGCAGTACTTC

V: TRBV5-1
J: TRBJ2-1
D: TRBD1
size: -
CDR3: CASTPQAGQGNNEQFF
DNA: TGCGCCAGCACTCCCCAAGCGGGACAGGGGAACAATGAGCAGTTCTTC

V: TRBV6-6
J: TRBJ2-7
D: -
size: few
CDR3: CASSSGDVLGEQYF
DNA: TGTGCCAGCAGTTCCGGGGACGTCCTGGGCGAGCAGTACTTC

V: TRBV7-9
J: TRBJ2-7
D: -
size: -
CDR3: CASSLLVEQYF
DNA: TGTGCCAGCAGCTTACTGGTCGAGCAGTACTTC

V: TRBV2
J: TRBJ1-2
D: -
size: -
CDR3: CASSDLGSFNYGYTF
DNA: TGTGCCAGCAGTGATCTGGGGTCCTTCAACTATGGCTACACCTTC

V: TRBV30
J: TRBJ2-2
D: -
size: -
CDR3: CAWSVRQGKIGELFF
DNA: TGTGCCTGGAGTGTACGGCAGGGGAAGATCGGGGAGCTGTTTTTT

V: TRBV10-3
J: TRBJ2-5
D: -
size: few
CDR3: CAISEVGGMKTQYF
DNA: TGTGCCATCAGTGAAGTAGGGGGTATGAAGACCCAGTACTTC

V: TRBV12-3/TRBV12-4
J: TRBJ2-7
D: TRBD1
size: -
CDR3: CASSIRQGVSYEQYF
DNA: TGTGCCAGCAGTATTAGACAGGGAGTTTCCTACGAGCAGTACTTC

V: TRBV3-1
J: TRBJ2-1
D: -
size: few
CDR3: CASSQVLGLGGYEQFF
DNA: TGTGCCAGCAGCCAAGTATTGGGTTTGGGCGGCTATGAGCAGTTCTTC

V: TRBV20-1
J: TRBJ2-1
D: TRBD1
size: -
CDR3: CSARDLDRGYNEQFF
DNA: TGCAGTGCTAGAGATCTGGACAGGGGGTACAATGAGCAGTTCTTC

V: TRBV7-2
J: TRBJ2-1
D: -
size: few
CDR3: CASSLFEIREQFF
DNA: TGTGCCAGCAGCTTATTTGAGATCCGCGAGCAGTTCTTC

V: TRBV5-5
J: TRBJ2-3
D: TRBD2
size: -
CDR3: CASSSLLAGDPDTQYF
DNA: TGTGCCAGCAGCTCCCTACTAGCGGGGGACCCAGATACGCAGTATTTT

V: TRBV5-6
J: TRBJ1-1
D: -
size: few
CDR3: CASSLGGGGNLLNTEAFF
DNA: TGTGCCAGCAGCTTGGGAGGGGGGGGCAACCTTCTGAACACTGAAGCTTTCTTT

V: TRBV4-1
J: TRBJ1-1
D: TRBD1
size: few
CDR3: CASSQPTGELLNTEAFF
DNA: TGCGCCAGCAGCCAACCTACAGGGGAACTTTTGAACACTGAAGCTTTCTTT

V: TRBV27
J: TRBJ1-2
D: -
size: -
CDR3: CASSLSRRANYGYTF
DNA: TGTGCCAGCAGTTTATCTCGCAGGGCCAACTATGGCTACACCTTC

V: TRBV7-2
J: TRBJ1-4
D: -
size: few
CDR3: CASSSLRSGSTRDEKLFF
DNA: TGTGCCAGCAGCTCCCTCCGATCGGGCTCAACCCGGGATGAAAAACTGTTTTTT

V: TRBV27
J: TRBJ1-4
D: -
size: -
CDR3: CASSPIVDRATNEKLFF
DNA: TGTGCCAGCAGTCCAATCGTAGACAGAGCAACTAATGAAAAACTGTTTTTT

V: TRBV12-5
J: TRBJ2-7
D: -
size: -
CDR3: CASALGLSTYEQYF
DNA: TGTGCTAGTGCCCTGGGACTTTCGACCTACGAGCAGTACTTC

V: TRBV11-1
J: TRBJ2-7
D: TRBD2
size: -
CDR3: CASTSGRYEQYF
DNA: TGTGCCTCGACTAGCGGGCGCTACGAGCAGTACTTC

V: TRBV6-5
J: TRBJ1-4
D: -
size: -
CDR3: CASSYSEARGEKLFF
DNA: TGTGCCAGCAGTTACTCCGAGGCTAGAGGCGAAAAACTGTTTTTT

V: TRBV28
J: TRBJ2-7
D: TRBD1
size: -
CDR3: CASSSKYRDRGYEQYF
DNA: TGTGCCAGCAGTTCAAAGTACCGGGACAGGGGCTACGAGCAGTACTTC

V: TRBV5-1
J: TRBJ2-1
D: TRBD2
size: -
CDR3: CASSLTLAGAVYNEQFF
DNA: TGCGCCAGCAGCTTGACGCTAGCGGGGGCGGTCTACAATGAGCAGTTCTTC

V: TRBV6-6
J: TRBJ1-1
D: TRBD1
size: -
CDR3: CASSKQGVPTLNTEAFF
DNA: TGTGCCAGCAGTAAACAGGGGGTTCCGACTTTGAACACTGAAGCTTTCTTT

V: TRBV7-9
J: TRBJ1-4
D: TRBD1
size: -
CDR3: CASSLVSAGGEKLFF
DNA: TGTGCCAGCAGCTTAGTTTCGGCAGGGGGTGAAAAACTGTTTTTT

V: TRBV20-1
J: TRBJ2-6
D: -
size: few
CDR3: CSASPGPGAGANVLTF
DNA: TGCAGTGCTTCTCCGGGTCCCGGGGCCGGGGCCAACGTCCTGACTTTC

V: TRBV29-1
J: TRBJ1-2
D: TRBD1
size: few
CDR3: CSAPTGEKYGYTF
DNA: TGCAGCGCCCCGACAGGGGAGAAGTATGGCTACACCTTC

V: TRBV5-1
J: TRBJ2-1
D: TRBD2
size: -
CDR3: CASSGSSGGAYNEQFF
DNA: TGCGCCAGCAGCGGATCTAGCGGGGGGGCGTACAATGAGCAGTTCTTC

V: TRBV5-1
J: TRBJ1-3
D: -
size: few
CDR3: CASSLQRDDTIYF
DNA: TGCGCCAGCAGCTTGCAGAGAGATGACACCATATATTTT

V: TRBV12-3/TRBV12-4
J: TRBJ2-5
D: TRBD2
size: -
CDR3: CASRLAGGRRETQYF
DNA: TGTGCCAGCAGACTAGCGGGGGGCCGAAGAGAGACCCAGTACTTC

V: TRBV10-3
J: TRBJ2-1
D: -
size: few
CDR3: CAISERGSGDEQFF
DNA: TGTGCCATCAGCGAGAGGGGGAGTGGAGATGAGCAGTTCTTC

V: TRBV29-1
J: TRBJ2-7
D: TRBD2
size: many
CDR3: CSVGGGYEQYF
DNA: TGCAGCGTTGGGGGGGGATACGAGCAGTACTTC

V: TRBV6-5
J: TRBJ2-3
D: -
size: few
CDR3: CASREMGAFTDTQYF
DNA: TGTGCCAGCAGAGAGATGGGGGCATTCACAGATACGCAGTATTTT

V: TRBV7-9
J: TRBJ1-5
D: -
size: -
CDR3: CASSLGGAEVGQPQHF
DNA: TGTGCCAGCAGCTTAGGCGGGGCTGAGGTAGGCCAGCCCCAGCATTTT

V: TRBV30
J: TRBJ2-3
D: -
size: -
CDR3: CAWSLAISDTQYF
DNA: TGTGCCTGGAGTCTTGCCATCTCAGATACGCAGTATTTT

V: TRBV6-5
J: TRBJ2-5
D: TRBD2
size: -
CDR3: CASTYHGSSGYYRGETQYF
DNA: TGTGCCAGCACTTACCATGGGTCTAGCGGGTATTATCGGGGAGAGACCCAGTACTTC

V: TRBV20-1
J: TRBJ2-3
D: TRBD2
size: few
CDR3: CSAEGLAGTDTQYF
DNA: TGCAGTGCTGAGGGACTAGCGGGTACAGATACGCAGTATTTT

V: TRBV15
J: TRBJ2-3
D: TRBD1
size: -
CDR3: CATSGGQGDTDTQYF
DNA: TGTGCCACCAGCGGGGGACAGGGAGACACAGATACGCAGTATTTT

V: TRBV24-1
J: TRBJ2-1
D: -
size: few
CDR3: CATSDTDGEQFF
DNA: TGTGCCACCAGTGATACGGACGGTGAGCAGTTCTTC

V: TRBV18
J: TRBJ1-5
D: TRBD1
size: few
CDR3: CASSPGTGRQQPQHF
DNA: TGTGCCAGCTCACCGGGGACAGGGAGGCAACAGCCCCAGCATTTT

V: TRBV5-6
J: TRBJ2-5
D: TRBD2
size: few
CDR3: CASSRPKRDYQETQYF
DNA: TGTGCCAGCAGTCGACCCAAGCGGGACTACCAAGAGACCCAGTACTTC

V: TRBV6-2/TRBV6-3
J: TRBJ2-5
D: -
size: -
CDR3: CASSPTTSQETQYF
DNA: TGTGCCAGCAGTCCCACAACCTCTCAAGAGACCCAGTACTTC

V: TRBV2
J: TRBJ2-3
D: -
size: -
CDR3: CASSERLDTQYF
DNA: TGTGCCAGCAGTGAAAGATTGGATACGCAGTATTTT

V: TRBV25-1
J: TRBJ2-1
D: TRBD1
size: -
CDR3: CASRDSPLEQFF
DNA: TGTGCCAGCCGGGACAGCCCGTTGGAGCAGTTCTTC

V: TRBV11-2
J: TRBJ2-5
D: TRBD2
size: few
CDR3: CASSLRGGPWQETQYF
DNA: TGTGCCAGCAGCCTCCGGGGGGGACCATGGCAAGAGACCCAGTACTTC

V: TRBV20-1
J: TRBJ2-3
D: -
size: -
CDR3: CSARRGYTDTQYF
DNA: TGCAGTGCTCGCAGGGGTTACACAGATACGCAGTATTTT

V: TRBV9
J: TRBJ2-5
D: -
size: -
CDR3: CASSEDSWAGTQYF
DNA: TGTGCCAGCAGCGAGGACTCGTGGGCGGGGACCCAGTACTTC

V: TRBV6-2/TRBV6-3
J: TRBJ2-3
D: -
size: many
CDR3: CASTSTDTQYF
DNA: TGTGCCAGCACCTCTACAGATACGCAGTATTTT

V: TRBV28
J: TRBJ2-7
D: -
size: few
CDR3: CASSFNGPFYEQYF
DNA: TGTGCCAGCAGTTTCAACGGCCCTTTCTACGAGCAGTACTTC

V: TRBV12-3/TRBV12-4
J: TRBJ2-5
D: TRBD2
size: -
CDR3: CASSLVASGGAGTQYF
DNA: TGTGCCAGCAGTTTAGTCGCTAGCGGGGGGGCTGGGACCCAGTACTTC

V: TRBV28
J: TRBJ2-4
D: -
size: -
CDR3: CASRQGIGNIQYF
DNA: TGTGCCAGCAGGCAGGGGATCGGAAACATTCAGTACTTC

V: TRBV6-6
J: TRBJ2-5
D: -
size: few
CDR3: CASSPQGPQETQYF
DNA: TGTGCCAGCAGTCCTCAGGGCCCCCAAGAGACCCAGTACTTC

V: TRBV7-6
J: TRBJ2-7
D: TRBD2
size: -
CDR3: CASSPPPGGDSYEQYF
DNA: TGTGCCAGCAGCCCGCCCCCCGGGGGGGACTCCTACGAGCAGTACTTC

V: TRBV6-5
J: TRBJ2-7
D: TRBD1
size: -
CDR3: CASKGQGGPYEQYF
DNA: TGTGCCAGCAAGGGACAGGGGGGCCCCTACGAGCAGTACTTC

V: TRBV6-2/TRBV6-3
J: TRBJ1-2
D: TRBD1
size: few
CDR3: CASSYGQGKAYTF
DNA: TGTGCCAGCAGCTATGGACAGGGGAAAGCATACACCTTC

V: TRBV13
J: TRBJ2-6
D: TRBD1
size: -
CDR3: CASSLGQAPPGANVLTF
DNA: TGTGCCAGCAGCCTGGGACAGGCACCCCCTGGGGCCAACGTCCTGACTTTC

V: TRBV7-6
J: TRBJ2-5
D: -
size: -
CDR3: CASSLPYMETQYF
DNA: TGTGCCAGCAGCTTACCCTATATGGAGACCCAGTACTTC

V: TRBV3-1
J: TRBJ1-6
D: -
size: few
CDR3: CASSQDPYSPLHF
DNA: TGTGCCAGCAGCCAAGATCCGTATTCACCCCTCCACTTT